Shown below are 18 T cell receptor beta chains from a single sample sequenced in a study of T cell responses to AZD1222 COVID-19 vaccine. Method: immunoSEQ multiplex PCR; TCRdb's copy keeps in-frame clones and lacks some. This sample yields 100,000 to 120,000 clones, of which less than 95% are seen a single time; approximately 2.8% belongs to the top ten. Sequenced material: peripheral blood, taken 28 days after the second AZD1222 dose. The receptors here all came from an adult who received the AZD1222 COVID-19 vaccine.

This chain joins TRBV27 and TRBJ2-2, with 10 bases that match TRBD2. The ends lost 6 bases at V and 4 bases at J; junction bases unmatched: 2. The germline gives CDR1 MNHEY, CDR2 SMNVEV (reference sequence). The CDR3 has 14 amino acids. The CDR3 DNA follows: TGTGCCAGCAGACTAGCGGGGCCCACCGGGGAGCTGTTTTTT. Translation gives CASRLAGPTGELFF.

The chain combines TRBV5-1 with TRBJ1-2; 9 bases agree with TRBD1. The CDR3 loop spans 16 amino acids. Per the germline V gene, CDR1 is SGHRS and CDR2 is YFSETQ. Trimming removed 4 bases from V and 1 base from J; junction bases left unmatched: 8. For the CDR3, the DNA is TGCGCCAGCAGCGGTTCCGGACAGGGGTATAACTATGGCTACACCTTC. This translates into CASSGSGQGYNYGYTF.

This chain uses TRBV5-1 with TRBJ1-1, with TRBD1 matching over 8 bases. The CDR3 totals 14 residues. CDR1 is SGHRS and CDR2 is YFSETQ in the germline V gene. V lost 3 bases, J lost 5 bases, and 6 bases stayed unmatched. The CDR3 protein is CASSWGQAGTEAFF. The CDR3 DNA sequence: TGCGCCAGCAGCTGGGGACAGGCGGGAACTGAAGCTTTCTTT.

The chain links TRBV19 to TRBJ1-5; 7 positions match TRBD1. CDR3 length: 18 residues. The germline V gene encodes CDR1 LNHDA and CDR2 SQIVND (reference sequence). Trimming removed 4 bases from V and 0 bases from J; junction bases left unmatched: 12. The CDR3 sequence is CASSKKPTGPYSNQPQHF. The CDR3 DNA sequence: TGTGCCAGTAGTAAGAAACCGACAGGGCCCTATAGCAATCAGCCCCAGCATTTT.

This chain uses TRBV6-5 with TRBJ1-1; 10 nucleotides line up with TRBD1. After removal of 6 bases from V and 5 bases from J, the junction contained 3 bases not matched to a gene. The CDR3 extends over 13 amino acids. The germline V gene encodes CDR1 MNHEY and CDR2 SVGAGI. The CDR3 DNA reads TGTGCCAGCAGGGGACAGGGGTGGACTGAAGCTTTCTTT. It codes for CASRGQGWTEAFF.

The V call is TRBV6-5, the J call TRBJ2-7, with D tentatively TRBD1 (6 bases). The germline V and J ends were trimmed by 8 bases and 2 bases, with 13 bases remaining between them. CDR3 length: 13 amino acids. CDR1 MNHEY and CDR2 SVGAGI come from the germline V gene. CDR3 protein: CASGPNRAYEQYF. Here the CDR3 DNA reads TGTGCCAGCGGCCCAAACAGGGCCTACGAGCAGTACTTC.

The chain recombines TRBV7-9 with TRBJ1-3; tentatively, D is TRBD1 (5 bases). Germline V lookup: CDR1 SEHNR, CDR2 FQNEAQ (reference sequence). Trimming left V 3 bases short and J 1 base short, with 13 bases between. The CDR3 extends over 16 amino acids. The CDR3 sequence: CASSFLPQGSGNTIYF. In DNA form, the CDR3 reads TGTGCCAGCAGCTTTTTACCCCAGGGTTCTGGAAACACCATATATTTT.

The chain recombines TRBV7-7 with TRBJ2-6; TRBD1 agrees at 8 bases. CDR1 SSHAT and CDR2 FNYEAQ come from the germline V gene (reference sequence). The CDR3 covers 18 residues. V shed 1 base and J 0 bases; nucleotides not matched to a gene: 5. The CDR3 bases are TGTGCCAGCAGCTTAGGGACAGGGACCCACTCTGGGGCCAACGTCCTGACTTTC. This codes for CASSLGTGTHSGANVLTF.

V usage is TRBV27 and J usage is TRBJ1-1; weak D call: TRBD1 (5 bases). Germline CDR1 MNHEY, CDR2 SMNVEV (reference sequence). Trimming took off 5 bases at V and 0 bases at J, with 7 bases between the two ends. The CDR3 is 13 residues long. DNA of the CDR3: TGTGCCAGCAGTCTACAGGTGAACACTGAAGCTTTCTTT. Translating gives CASSLQVNTEAFF.

The chain uses TRBV29-1 and TRBJ2-3; 8 bases agree with TRBD1. CDR3 length: 15 amino acids. Germline CDR1 and CDR2: SQVTM and ANQGSEA. The ends lost 7 bases at V and 4 bases at J; junction bases unmatched: 13. Here the CDR3 reads CSAVRGRFEADTQYF. The CDR3 DNA sequence: TGCAGCGCCGTCAGGGGGCGATTTGAGGCAGATACGCAGTATTTT.

This chain connects TRBV5-1 to TRBJ2-2; D perhaps matches TRBD1 (6 bases). Trimming removed 7 bases at V and 7 bases at J, with 17 bases between. The CDR3 has 14 amino acids. Germline CDR1 SGHRS, CDR2 YFSETQ. The DNA for the CDR3 is TGCGCCAGCCTGGCAGGGGATATAATCGGGGAGCTGTTTTTT. Translation gives CASLAGDIIGELFF.

This clone was seen once. The CDR3 bases are TGTGCCAGCAGCCACCTTCAGGCTGGGGCCCAAGAGACCCAGTACTTC. Protein product: CASSHLQAGAQETQYF. The rearrangement uses TRBV3-1 (or the pseudogene TRBV3-2) and TRBJ2-5, with TRBD1 as a possible D gene (5 bases). The CDR3 loop spans 16 amino acids. V shed 3 bases and J shed 1 base, with 15 bases lying between them. Germline V gene lookup returns CDR1 LGHDT and CDR2 YNNKEL (reference sequence).

DNA of the CDR3: TGTGCCAGCAGTGAACAGGGGATCGAAGAGACCCAGTACTTC. Translation gives CASSEQGIEETQYF. V gene TRBV2 combines with J gene TRBJ2-5, with D perhaps TRBD1 (6 bases). Trimming took off 2 bases at V and 3 bases at J, with 10 bases between the two ends. Germline assignment: CDR1 SNHLY and CDR2 FYNNEI. This CDR3 contains 14 residues.

V usage is TRBV7-9 and J usage is TRBJ1-5, with D perhaps matching TRBD1 (5 bases). The CDR3 has 14 amino acids. Germline CDR1 reads SEHNR; CDR2 reads FQNEAQ (reference sequence). V lost 4 bases to trimming and J lost 1 base, with 8 bases between them. Written as DNA, the CDR3 is TGTGCCAGCAGCTCGACAGCAAGCAATCAGCCCCAGCATTTT. It codes for CASSSTASNQPQHF.

The chain couples TRBV3-1 (or the pseudogene TRBV3-2) to TRBJ1-3; D is possibly TRBD1 (5 bases). CDR1 and CDR2 from the germline V gene are LGHDT and YNNKEL (reference sequence). V was trimmed by 0 bases and J by 1 base, leaving 10 bases between them. This CDR3 is 16 amino acids long. CDR3 DNA: TGTGCCAGCAGCCAAGATCCGGGGGTATCTGGAAACACCATATATTTT. Translating it yields CASSQDPGVSGNTIYF.

The V gene is TRBV11-3, the J gene TRBJ1-1; D call uncertain. Trimming removed 1 base from V and 3 bases from J, with 6 bases in between. Germline V gene sequence: CDR1 SGHNT, CDR2 YENEEA. The CDR3 has 13 amino acids. CDR3 amino acids: CASSLARYTEAFF. CDR3 bases: TGTGCCAGCAGCTTAGCACGGTACACTGAAGCTTTCTTT.

The chain couples TRBV15 to TRBJ1-5, with D perhaps matching TRBD1 (5 bases). V lost 2 bases and J 7 bases, leaving 12 bases between the germline ends. CDR1 and CDR2 from the germline V gene are LNHNV and YYDKDF (reference sequence). The CDR3 extends over 14 amino acids. The CDR3 DNA reads TGTGCCACCAGCAGACCGCCCTGGGGCCAGCCCCAGCATTTT. Its translation: CATSRPPWGQPQHF.

The chain joins TRBV18 to TRBJ2-7, with D possibly TRBD2 on 6 matching bases. The CDR3 has 15 residues. V lost 2 bases, J lost 3 bases, and 14 bases lay in between. Germline CDR1 and CDR2: KGHSH and LQKENI. The CDR3 loop reads CASSPKLTGDYEQYF. The CDR3 DNA follows: TGTGCCAGCTCACCAAAGCTGACGGGGGACTACGAGCAGTACTTC.